Below, 26 T cell receptor beta chains from the same sample are listed, as sequenced in a study of cytomegalovirus exposure and HLA in healthy donors. The PCR employed 60 Vbeta primers together with 13 Jbeta primers. Profiled with immunoSEQ multiplex PCR; TCRdb holds only in-frame clones, not every one. The sample contains under 250,000 clones, about 84% of which appear only once. Sequences were obtained from PBMCs. These receptors all stem from a human donor in good health.

The chain carries TRBV28 and TRBJ1-2; D is undetermined. Germline CDR1 and CDR2: MDHEN and SYDVKM. The CDR3 is made up of 13 amino acids. Trimming stripped 1 base from V and 6 bases from J, with 9 bases between. The CDR3 region has the DNA TGTGCCAGCAGTTTATCGGTTTACCATGGCTACACCTTC. This translates into CASSLSVYHGYTF.

This sequence joins TRBV7-2 and TRBJ2-1; TRBD2 matches at 11 bases. Germline-derived CDR1 and CDR2 are SGHTA and FQGNSA. CDR3 length: 14 residues. The V and J ends lost 3 bases and 5 bases, in that order; junction bases with no gene match: 0. The chain's CDR3 is CASSLGLADNEQFF. CDR3 coding DNA: TGTGCCAGCAGCTTGGGACTAGCGGACAATGAGCAGTTCTTC.

The chain combines TRBV5-4 with TRBJ2-7; 16 bases agree with TRBD2. This CDR3 is built from 16 residues. The germline V gene encodes CDR1 SGHNT and CDR2 YYREEE (reference sequence). V dropped 3 bases and J dropped 7; count of bases not matched to a gene: 7. As DNA, the CDR3 is TGTGCCAGCAGCTCCGGGACTAGCGGGAGGGCGCGTGAGCAGTACTTC. It translates to CASSSGTSGRAREQYF.

The V and J genes are TRBV5-8 and TRBJ1-1; the D is unclear. Trimming stripped 3 bases from V and 4 bases from J, with 10 bases between. Looked up from germline, CDR1 is SGHTS and CDR2 is YDEGEE. CDR3 length: 13 amino acids. CDR3 DNA sequence: TGTGCCAGCAGCTCGAGGGCGGCCACTGAAGCTTTCTTT. Translating it yields CASSSRAATEAFF.

The rearrangement links TRBV19 to TRBJ2-2; 9 bases are shared with TRBD2. V shed 3 bases and J 4 bases; nucleotides not matched to a gene: 3. This CDR3 spans 15 amino acids. Germline assignment: CDR1 LNHDA and CDR2 SQIVND (reference sequence). The chain's CDR3 is CASSIGSGSTGELFF. The CDR3 DNA reads TGTGCCAGTAGTATTGGTAGCGGGAGCACCGGGGAGCTGTTTTTT.

J is TRBJ1-3 and V is TRBV7-9; no definite D call. The CDR3 is 14 amino acids. The germline CDR1 and CDR2 sequences are SEHNR and FQNEAQ (reference sequence). Trimming pared 1 base from V and 0 bases from J, leaving 4 bases between. The CDR3 sequence: CASSLGSSGNTIYF. CDR3 sequence (DNA): TGTGCCAGCAGCTTAGGGAGCTCTGGAAACACCATATATTTT.

The chain uses TRBV27 and TRBJ2-7, with 8 nucleotides matching TRBD2. With 6 bases clipped from V and 0 bases from J, the junction kept 16 bases outside the gene matches. CDR3 length: 18 residues. CDR1 MNHEY and CDR2 SMNVEV come from the germline V gene (reference sequence). CDR3 residues: CASRVGFGGGYDSYEQYF. DNA for the CDR3: TGTGCCAGCAGAGTTGGATTCGGGGGGGGTTATGACTCCTACGAGCAGTACTTC.

V is TRBV15 and J is TRBJ2-7; tentative D call: TRBD1 (6 bases). The CDR3 contains 16 residues. CDR1 and CDR2 from the germline V gene are LNHNV and YYDKDF (reference sequence). V dropped 1 base and J dropped 3 bases, with 16 bases sitting between them. The CDR3 DNA reads as TGTGCCACCAGCAGAGGGCCGACGGGACAAAACTACGAGCAGTACTTC. Translation: CATSRGPTGQNYEQYF.

The CDR3 DNA reads as TGTGCCAGCAGCTTAATAAATTCCCAGCCCCAGCATTTT. The encoded protein is CASSLINSQPQHF. J is TRBJ1-5 and V is TRBV7-9; no firm D call. The CDR3 has 13 amino acids. In germline, CDR1 is SEHNR, CDR2 FQNEAQ (reference sequence). Trimming shortened V by 2 bases and J by 7 bases, and 9 bases separated the two germline ends.

In the case of this clone: A junction end diverges from the germline sequence, so it may reflect a read error. V gene TRBV7-8 combines with J gene TRBJ1-5; perhaps TRBD1 as D (6 bases). Germline assignment: CDR1 SGHVS and CDR2 FQNEAQ. This CDR3 spans 18 amino acids. CDR3 nucleotide sequence: TGTGCCAGCAGCTTAGGGCAGGGGACCTCTTTTAGCAATCAGCTCCAGCATTTT. Translated: CASSLGQGTSFSNQLQHF.

The CDR3 DNA sequence: TGTGCCAGCACCCCAAGCGGGAGGAGGTACGAGCAGTACTTC. As protein: CASTPSGRRYEQYF. The chain couples TRBV27 to TRBJ2-7, with TRBD2 matching 9 bases. Germline CDR1 is MNHEY and CDR2 is SMNVEV (reference sequence). V lost 7 bases, J lost 4 bases, and 8 bases stayed unmatched. This CDR3 is 14 amino acids long.

This clone was counted a single time. This sequence joins TRBV7-9 and TRBJ2-1, with 10 bases identical to TRBD2. The ends lost 0 bases at V and 16 bases at J; junction bases unmatched: 15. The germline CDR1 and CDR2 sequences are SEHNR and FQNEAQ (reference sequence). The length of the CDR3 is 16 residues. The CDR3 nucleotides read TGTGCCAGCAGCTTAGCGGGGCTAGCGGGAGTTGTTATTGATTTCTTC. Translated: CASSLAGLAGVVIDFF.

The V and J genes are TRBV30 and TRBJ2-3; 7 bases align to TRBD2. There are 15 residues in the CDR3. The germline V gene has CDR1 GTSNPN and CDR2 SVGIG (reference sequence). V shed 6 bases, J shed 5 bases, and the junction held 14 bases outside the gene matches. The CDR3 region is CACTQWGGPQDTQYF. CDR3 bases: TGTGCCTGTACACAGTGGGGAGGGCCACAAGATACGCAGTATTTT.

The genes are TRBV28 and TRBJ2-7, with 9 nucleotides matching TRBD1. Germline CDR1 and CDR2: MDHEN and SYDVKM. Trimming removed 4 bases from V and 7 bases from J; junction bases left unmatched: 14. The CDR3 length is 16 residues. Written as DNA, the CDR3 is TGTGCCAGCAGTTCACGACACCGGGACAGGGAGGGGGAGCAGTACTTC. The encoded protein is CASSSRHRDREGEQYF.

The chain joins TRBV6-5 to TRBJ1-1; 9 nucleotides align to TRBD1. V lost 9 bases and J lost 4; bases outside the gene matches: 12. Germline V gene sequence: CDR1 MNHEY, CDR2 SVGAGI. This CDR3 contains 15 residues. The CDR3 region has the DNA TGTGCCAGTTCGGGACAGGGAGGAATTGGCACTGAAGCTTTCTTT. Translated: CASSGQGGIGTEAFF.

The chain is built from TRBV6-6 and TRBJ1-2; possible D gene TRBD1, 5 bases. The germline gives CDR1 MNHNY, CDR2 SVGAGI (reference sequence). V lost 0 bases to trimming and J lost 2 bases, with 7 bases between them. There are 14 residues in the CDR3. The CDR3 protein is CASSYSAGNYGYTF. The CDR3 DNA follows: TGTGCCAGCAGTTACTCGGCAGGGAACTATGGCTACACCTTC.

The V gene is TRBV6-6, the J gene TRBJ2-5; 9 bases map to TRBD1. CDR1 and CDR2 (germline): MNHNY, SVGAGI (reference sequence). V shed 2 bases, J shed 11 bases, and the junction held 15 bases outside the gene matches. The CDR3 has 16 amino acids. CDR3 sequence: CASSYPTGGVVGEQYF. The CDR3 DNA reads TGTGCCAGCAGTTACCCAACAGGGGGCGTCGTGGGAGAGCAGTACTTC.

The chain carries TRBV7-9 and TRBJ1-1, with unresolved D. Germline V gene data show CDR1 as SEHNR and CDR2 as FQNEAQ (reference sequence). CDR3 size: 13 residues. Trimming removed 5 bases at V and 11 bases at J, with 18 bases between. The CDR3 region is CASSKDLDPRAFF. The CDR3 coding sequence is TGTGCCAGCAGCAAGGACTTAGACCCGAGGGCTTTCTTT.

This chain connects TRBV5-6 to TRBJ2-5, with a possible D match to TRBD2 (6 bases). Trimming removed 0 bases from V and 5 bases from J, with 8 bases in between. The CDR3 loop spans 13 amino acids. Germline V gives CDR1 SGHDT, CDR2 YYEEEE. CDR3 loop: CASSLGLAETQYF. The CDR3 bases are TGTGCCAGCAGCTTGGGTCTAGCGGAGACCCAGTACTTC.

The genes are TRBV15 and TRBJ2-3; 7 bases are a match to TRBD1. The germline CDR1 and CDR2 sequences are LNHNV and YYDKDF (reference sequence). The CDR3 length is 14 residues. The V segment lost 1 base and the J segment 6 bases; nucleotides outside the gene matches: 4. The CDR3 DNA is TGTGCCACCAGCAGAGGACAGGGTTCGGATACGCAGTATTTT. Amino acid sequence: CATSRGQGSDTQYF.

The genes are TRBV7-9 and TRBJ1-3; D ambiguous. Deletions cut 0 bases from V and 2 bases from J, with 5 bases between. There are 14 residues in the CDR3. The germline CDR1 and CDR2 sequences are SEHNR and FQNEAQ (reference sequence). This CDR3 is CASSLAAAGNTIYF. The CDR3, as DNA: TGTGCCAGCAGCTTAGCAGCGGCTGGAAACACCATATATTTT.

The J gene is TRBJ2-3, the V gene TRBV13, with a possible D match to TRBD2 (6 bases). Trimming stripped 5 bases from V and 4 bases from J, with 22 bases between. The CDR3 runs to 17 residues. Germline CDR1 PRHDT, CDR2 FYEKMQ (reference sequence). The CDR3 region is CASSPWRDSREADTQYF. The CDR3 nucleotides are TGTGCCAGCAGCCCCTGGAGGGACTCCCGAGAGGCAGATACGCAGTATTTT.

This clone showed up just once. V usage is TRBV19 and J usage is TRBJ1-1; D perhaps matches TRBD1 (5 bases). CDR3 size: 12 residues. The V end was cut by 5 bases, the J end by 5 bases, with 9 bases between. Germline V gene sequence: CDR1 LNHDA, CDR2 SQIVND (reference sequence). CDR3 bases: TGTGCCAGTAGTCCCAGGGTTACTGAAGCTTTCTTT. This translates into CASSPRVTEAFF.

This chain joins TRBV19 and TRBJ2-7, with a tentative D call TRBD1 (6 bases). Germline lookup yields CDR1 LNHDA and CDR2 SQIVND (reference sequence). V shed 3 bases and J shed 3 bases, with 24 bases lying between them. This CDR3 comprises 18 residues. The CDR3 coding sequence is TGTGCCAGTAGTATTGAGGGGTTCAAAAGACAGGCCTTCTACGAGCAGTACTTC. Its translation is CASSIEGFKRQAFYEQYF.

This clone occurred once. The chain carries TRBV6-1 and TRBJ2-5; D remains ambiguous. Per germline, CDR1 MNHNS and CDR2 SASEGT. Trimming pared 6 bases from V and 2 bases from J, leaving 16 bases between. CDR3 length equals 15 residues. The chain's CDR3 is CASREPVMAQETQYF. CDR3 nucleotides: TGTGCCAGCAGGGAACCAGTTATGGCTCAAGAGACCCAGTACTTC.

CDR3 loop: CASGRASGTTDTQYF. CDR3 sequence (DNA): TGTGCCAGCGGCCGGGCTAGCGGGACGACAGATACGCAGTATTTT. The gene calls are TRBV5-4 and TRBJ2-3; 9 nucleotides agree with TRBD2. Trimming took 7 bases from V and 3 from J; bases not matched to a gene: 9. CDR1 SGHNT and CDR2 YYREEE come from the germline V gene (reference sequence). CDR3 length: 15 residues.